The table lists the clone carrying this TCR beta chain with a few counts. With 2 bases clipped from V and 2 bases from J, the junction kept 7 bases outside the gene matches. The CDR3 runs 16 residues. Germline loops: CDR1 SGHVS, CDR2 FNYEAQ. This entry belongs to a study of blood T cell repertoires in COVID-19. In the study overall: PBMCs, B-cell-depleted T cells, or T cells were the source of the cDNA or gDNA that made up the material.

Clones were sequenced by immunoSEQ multiplex PCR, and TCRdb holds only the in-frame ones, with some missing. The sample consists of about 200,000 clones, around four fifths of them appearing once. The TCR comes from a human donor in a cohort sampled during active COVID-19. V is TRBV7-6 and J is TRBJ2-3, with TRBD1 matching over 7 bases. Sequencing was carried out using peripheral blood. DNA for the CDR3: TGTGCCAGCAGCTTACTATCGGGACAGTCCACAGATACGCAGTATTTT. It codes for CASSLLSGQSTDTQYF. The full variable domain, in which reference TRBV7-6 and TRBJ2-3 provide the parts outside the CDR3, is GAGVSQSPRYKVTKRGQDVALRCDPISGHVSLYWYRQALGQGPEFLTYFNYEAQQDKSGLPNDRFSAERPEGSISTLTIQRTEQRDSAMYRCASSLLSGQSTDTQYFGPGTRLTVL.